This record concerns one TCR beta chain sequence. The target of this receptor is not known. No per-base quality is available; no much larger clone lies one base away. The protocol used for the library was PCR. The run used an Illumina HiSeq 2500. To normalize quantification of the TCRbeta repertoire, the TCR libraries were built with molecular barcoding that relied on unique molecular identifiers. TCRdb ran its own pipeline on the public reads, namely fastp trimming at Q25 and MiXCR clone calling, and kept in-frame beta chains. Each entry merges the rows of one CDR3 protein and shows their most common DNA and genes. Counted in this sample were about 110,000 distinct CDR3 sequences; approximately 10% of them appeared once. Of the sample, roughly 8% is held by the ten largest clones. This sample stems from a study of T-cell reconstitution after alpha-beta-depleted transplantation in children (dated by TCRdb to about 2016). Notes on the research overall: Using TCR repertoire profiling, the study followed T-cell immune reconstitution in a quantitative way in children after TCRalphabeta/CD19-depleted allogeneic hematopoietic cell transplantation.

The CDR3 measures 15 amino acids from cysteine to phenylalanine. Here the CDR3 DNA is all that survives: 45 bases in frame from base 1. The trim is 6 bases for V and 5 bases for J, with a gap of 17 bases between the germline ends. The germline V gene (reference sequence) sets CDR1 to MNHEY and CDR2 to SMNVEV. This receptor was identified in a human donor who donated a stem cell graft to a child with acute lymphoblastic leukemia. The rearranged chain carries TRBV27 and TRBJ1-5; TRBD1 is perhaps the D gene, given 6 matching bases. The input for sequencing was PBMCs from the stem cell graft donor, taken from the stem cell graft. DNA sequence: TGTGCCAGCAGACAGGCAGGGCGGGGGCATCAGCCCCAGCATTTT. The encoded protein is CASRQAGRGHQPQHF.